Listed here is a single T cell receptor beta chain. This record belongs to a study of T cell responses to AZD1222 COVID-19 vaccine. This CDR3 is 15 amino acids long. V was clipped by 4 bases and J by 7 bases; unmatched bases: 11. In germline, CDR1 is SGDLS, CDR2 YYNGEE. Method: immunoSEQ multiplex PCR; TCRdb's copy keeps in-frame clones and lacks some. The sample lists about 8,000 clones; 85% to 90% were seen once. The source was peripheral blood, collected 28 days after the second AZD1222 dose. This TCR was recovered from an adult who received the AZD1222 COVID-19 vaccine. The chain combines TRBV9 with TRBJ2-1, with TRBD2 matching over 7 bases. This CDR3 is CASSPRAGERNEQFF. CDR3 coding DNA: TGTGCCAGCAGCCCTAGGGCGGGGGAGAGGAATGAGCAGTTCTTC.